Listed below are T cell receptor beta chains from one sample, sequenced in a study of cytomegalovirus exposure and HLA in healthy donors. Profiled with immunoSEQ multiplex PCR; TCRdb holds only in-frame clones, not every one. Of approximately 46,000 clones in the sample, over 85% are singletons; the top ten hold 2% to 2.5%. The sample consisted of PBMCs. The origin of the receptors is a woman aged 18-29 years in good health and CMV-seronegative. CDR3s include the opening cysteine and the closing phenylalanine or tryptophan. The D gene is left open where the match is weak. Only part of the rows carry a size: once, few, many, or a class if the clone is expanded.

CASSLSQYTGELFF	TGTGCCAGCAGTTTATCGCAGTACACCGGGGAGCTGTTTTTT	-	TRBV27	TRBJ2-2	-
CASRPLGEGGPQETQYF	TGTGCCAGCAGACCGCTTGGAGAGGGGGGGCCCCAAGAGACCCAGTACTTC	-	TRBV27	TRBJ2-5	-
CASSWLGGAPGNTIYF	TGTGCCAGCAGTTGGCTTGGGGGGGCGCCTGGAAACACCATATATTTT	-	TRBV28	TRBJ1-3	-
CASSESGGATDTQYF	TGTGCCAGCAGTGAATCGGGGGGGGCCACAGATACGCAGTATTTT	-	TRBV6-4	TRBJ2-3	TRBD2
CASSPNRDTPLNEQYF	TGTGCCAGCAGCCCAAATCGGGACACCCCCTTGAACGAGCAGTACTTC	once	TRBV4-2	TRBJ2-7	-
CASSLGPGLKTDYGYTF	TGCGCCAGCAGCTTGGGGCCAGGCCTAAAGACAGACTATGGCTACACCTTC	-	TRBV5-1	TRBJ1-2	-
CASSLDRVTDTQYF	TGTGCCAGCAGCTTGGACAGGGTCACAGATACGCAGTATTTT	once	TRBV11-2	TRBJ2-3	TRBD1
CSVTGTGGDLKTGELFF	TGCAGCGTGACCGGGACAGGGGGCGATTTGAAGACCGGGGAGCTGTTTTTT	-	TRBV29-1	TRBJ2-2	TRBD1
CASSKTSGGAPDTQYF	TGTGCCAGCAGCAAGACTAGCGGGGGGGCTCCAGATACGCAGTATTTT	once	TRBV7-2	TRBJ2-3	TRBD2
CASSQARLRDGLAGEMETQYF	TGCGCCAGCAGCCAAGCCCGTCTGCGCGACGGACTAGCGGGAGAGATGGAGACCCAGTACTTC	-	TRBV4-1	TRBJ2-5	TRBD2
CASSGRAGGMNTGELFF	TGTGCCAGCAGTGGGCGGGCGGGAGGGATGAACACCGGGGAGCTGTTTTTT	-	TRBV6-1	TRBJ2-2	TRBD2
CASQTSELNEQFF	TGTGCCAGCCAGACTAGCGAGCTCAATGAGCAGTTCTTC	-	TRBV6-6	TRBJ2-1	TRBD2
CATSRESGRAVFF	TGTGCCACCAGCAGAGAAAGCGGGAGGGCCGTGTTCTTC	once	TRBV15	TRBJ2-1	TRBD2
CASSPARYYEQYF	TGTGCCAGCAGTCCGGCTAGGTACTACGAGCAGTACTTC	-	TRBV27	TRBJ2-7	-
CASCPRRTGLNEKLFF	TGTGCCAGCTGCCCCCGGAGGACAGGTCTTAATGAAAAACTGTTTTTT	-	TRBV2	TRBJ1-4	TRBD1
CASSPGTSGEQYF	TGTGCTAGCAGCCCGGGGACTAGCGGCGAGCAGTACTTC	-	TRBV7-7	TRBJ2-7	TRBD2
CASSFGDRGFDEQYF	TGTGCCAGCAGTTTCGGGGACAGGGGGTTCGACGAGCAGTACTTC	-	TRBV28	TRBJ2-7	TRBD1
CASSGPGLSNTGELFF	TGTGCCAGCAGTGGACCGGGACTTTCGAACACCGGGGAGCTGTTTTTT	-	TRBV2	TRBJ2-2	-
CASDPGQGVEKLFF	TGTGCCAGCGACCCGGGACAGGGGGTTGAAAAACTGTTTTTT	-	TRBV19	TRBJ1-4	TRBD1
CAISGDRGMYEQYF	TGTGCCATCAGTGGGGACAGGGGAATGTACGAGCAGTACTTC	-	TRBV10-3	TRBJ2-7	TRBD1
CASSLGDRENYGYTF	TGTGCCAGCAGCTTGGGGGACAGGGAAAACTATGGCTACACCTTC	-	TRBV5-4	TRBJ1-2	TRBD1
CASGLAGGPSQDEQFF	TGTGCCAGCGGGCTAGCGGGAGGGCCGTCCCAGGATGAGCAGTTCTTC	-	TRBV28	TRBJ2-1	TRBD2
CASTSRRVEMGEKLFF	TGTGCCAGCACCTCGAGGAGGGTAGAAATGGGTGAAAAACTGTTTTTT	-	TRBV28	TRBJ1-4	-
CASSEQGGSGNQPQHF	TGTGCCAGCAGTGAACAGGGAGGGTCGGGCAATCAGCCCCAGCATTTT	-	TRBV6-1	TRBJ1-5	-